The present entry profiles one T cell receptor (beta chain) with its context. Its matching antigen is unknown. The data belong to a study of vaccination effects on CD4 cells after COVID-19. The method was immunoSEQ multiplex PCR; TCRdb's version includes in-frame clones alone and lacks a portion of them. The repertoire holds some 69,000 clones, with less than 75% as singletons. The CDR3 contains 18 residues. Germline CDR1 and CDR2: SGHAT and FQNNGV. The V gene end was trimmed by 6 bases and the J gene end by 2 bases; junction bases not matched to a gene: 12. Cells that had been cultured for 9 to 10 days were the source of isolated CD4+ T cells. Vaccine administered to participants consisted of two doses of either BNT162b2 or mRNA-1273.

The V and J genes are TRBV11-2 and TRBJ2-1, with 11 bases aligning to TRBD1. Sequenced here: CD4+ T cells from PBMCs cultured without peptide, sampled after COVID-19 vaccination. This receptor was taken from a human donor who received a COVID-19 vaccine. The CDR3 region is CASRYLRGQGATYNEQFF. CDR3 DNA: TGTGCCAGCAGATACCTCCGTGGACAGGGGGCCACCTACAATGAGCAGTTCTTC. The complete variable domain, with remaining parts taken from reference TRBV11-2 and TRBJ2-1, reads EAGVAQSPRYKIIEKRQSVAFWCNPISGHATLYWYQQILGQGPKLLIQFQNNGVVDDSQLPKDRFSAERLKGVDSTLKIQPAKLEDSAVYLCASRYLRGQGATYNEQFFGPGTRLTVL.